This TCR beta chain is from a study of Ad26.COV2.S vaccination and SARS-CoV-2 variants. Assay used: immunoSEQ multiplex PCR; TCRdb lists only in-frame clones, some missing. The data contain approximately 140,000 clones, around 86% of them seen just once; the ten biggest clones take up 5%. This CDR3 spans 14 amino acids. The germline V gene encodes CDR1 MNHNY and CDR2 SVGAGI (reference sequence). Trimming stripped 5 bases from V and 0 bases from J, with 11 bases between. The origin of this receptor is a human donor who had recovered from COVID-19. The chain joins TRBV6-6 to TRBJ2-7; D possibly corresponds to TRBD1 (5 bases). Material: peripheral blood, obtained after recovery from COVID-19. The CDR3 loop reads CASSTDSISYEQYF. The DNA for the CDR3 is TGTGCCAGCAGTACCGACAGTATCTCCTACGAGCAGTACTTC.